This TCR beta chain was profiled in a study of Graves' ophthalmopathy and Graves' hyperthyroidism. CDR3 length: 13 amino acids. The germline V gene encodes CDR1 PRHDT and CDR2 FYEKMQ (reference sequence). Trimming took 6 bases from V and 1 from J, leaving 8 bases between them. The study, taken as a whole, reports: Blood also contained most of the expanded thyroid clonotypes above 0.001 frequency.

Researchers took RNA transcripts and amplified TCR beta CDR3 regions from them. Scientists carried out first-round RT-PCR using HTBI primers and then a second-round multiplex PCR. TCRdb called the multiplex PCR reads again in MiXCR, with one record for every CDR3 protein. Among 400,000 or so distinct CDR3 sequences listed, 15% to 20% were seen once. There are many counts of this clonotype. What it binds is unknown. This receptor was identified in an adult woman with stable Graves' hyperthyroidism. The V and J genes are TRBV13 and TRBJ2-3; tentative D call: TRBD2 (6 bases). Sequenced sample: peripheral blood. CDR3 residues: CASRRDRTDTQYF. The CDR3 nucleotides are TGTGCCAGCAGGCGGGATCGCACAGATACGCAGTATTTT.